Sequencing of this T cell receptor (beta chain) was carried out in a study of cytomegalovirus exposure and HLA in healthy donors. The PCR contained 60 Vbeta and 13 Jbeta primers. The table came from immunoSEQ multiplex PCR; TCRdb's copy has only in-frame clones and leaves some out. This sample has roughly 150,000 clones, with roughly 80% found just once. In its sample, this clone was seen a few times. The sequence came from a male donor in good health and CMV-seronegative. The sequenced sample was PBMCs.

DNA for the CDR3: TGCGCCAGCAGTCCCAGGGTATCAAGCTACGAGCAGTACTTC. It is translated as CASSPRVSSYEQYF. This chain connects TRBV5-1 to TRBJ2-7; D might be TRBD1 (5 bases). The CDR3 runs to 14 residues. Germline lookup yields CDR1 SGHRS and CDR2 YFSETQ. V lost 5 bases and J 3 bases, leaving 15 bases between the germline ends.